Listed here are 27 T cell receptor beta chains from one sample, sequenced in a study of Ad26.COV2.S vaccination and SARS-CoV-2 variants. Profiled with immunoSEQ multiplex PCR; TCRdb holds only in-frame clones, not every one. This sample has about 350,000 clones, with roughly 90% found just once. Treatment defined: about 20 received Ad26.COV2.S at low or high dose, single or two shots; roughly 5 received placebo; per-sample allocation not given. It was on day 63 after the first vaccine or placebo injection that samples were taken. The sample consisted of peripheral blood, taken in a trial of Ad26.COV2.S vaccine versus placebo. Every receptor here comes from a person between 18 and 65 years old who received the Ad26.COV2.S COVID-19 vaccine or a placebo.

This chain joins TRBV7-9 and TRBJ2-2, with 7 nucleotides matching TRBD1. Germline CDR1 reads SEHNR; CDR2 reads FQNEAQ (reference sequence). V dropped 3 bases and J dropped 2; count of bases not matched to a gene: 6. The CDR3 sequence is 16 residues long. CDR3: CASSFPGQINTGELFF. The CDR3 bases are TGTGCCAGCAGCTTCCCGGGACAGATTAACACCGGGGAGCTGTTTTTT.

J is TRBJ1-1 and V is TRBV5-6, with TRBD1 matching 8 bases. The V gene end was trimmed by 4 bases and the J gene end by 10 bases; junction bases not matched to a gene: 6. Germline V CDR1 and CDR2: SGHDT, YYEEEE. The CDR3 length is 12 residues. The DNA for the CDR3 is TGTGCCAGCAGCATACAGGGGGTGACAGCTTTCTTT. Translated, it gives CASSIQGVTAFF.

CDR3: CASSQETGHPKGTIYF. CDR3 nucleotides: TGTGCCAGCAGCCAAGAAACCGGACACCCGAAGGGCACCATATATTTT. V is TRBV4-2 and J is TRBJ1-3; D is perhaps TRBD1 (5 bases). V gave up 0 bases and J gave up 9 bases, with 18 bases separating them. Germline lookup yields CDR1 LGHNA and CDR2 YNFKEQ. The CDR3 is 16 residues long.

This clone has a handful of counts. The chain joins TRBV6-5 to TRBJ1-2; TRBD1 might be the D (6 bases). Trimming cost V 4 bases and J 2 bases, with 14 bases left between them. CDR1 is MNHEY and CDR2 is SVGAGI in the germline V gene. The CDR3 covers 15 residues. DNA for the CDR3: TGTGCCAGCAGTTCTCAGGGGAGGGGAAACTATGGCTACACCTTC. Translation gives CASSSQGRGNYGYTF.

This clone has a single count. V usage is TRBV7-2 and J usage is TRBJ2-1, with D hard to call. Trimming removed 1 base at V and 10 bases at J, with 20 bases between. The V gene's germline CDR1 is SGHTA and CDR2 FQGNSA. The CDR3 consists of 16 residues. The DNA for the CDR3 is TGTGCCAGCAGCTTAGAGCGACCACCCCTCGGTTCGGAGCAGTTCTTC. It yields the protein CASSLERPPLGSEQFF.

This sequence joins TRBV6-1 and TRBJ1-1; TRBD1 matches at 7 bases. Germline lookup yields CDR1 MNHNS and CDR2 SASEGT. V shed 2 bases and J 1 base; nucleotides not matched to a gene: 7. CDR3 length: 16 amino acids. CDR3 amino acids: CASSESDRAGNTEAFF. The DNA of the CDR3 is TGTGCCAGCAGTGAAAGTGACAGGGCTGGGAACACTGAAGCTTTCTTT.

The chain uses TRBV28 and TRBJ2-1; 10 bases map to TRBD2. The CDR3 has 15 residues. Germline-derived CDR1 and CDR2 are MDHEN and SYDVKM. Trimming removed 6 bases from V and 16 bases from J; junction bases left unmatched: 18. This CDR3 is CASSRLPTSGIVNFF. CDR3 nucleotides: TGTGCCAGCAGCCGCCTCCCTACTAGCGGGATAGTTAATTTCTTC. Full variable domain (outside the CDR3, taken from reference TRBV28 and TRBJ2-1): DVKVTQSSRYLVKRTGEKVFLECVQDMDHENMFWYRQDPGLGLRLIYFSYDVKMKEKGDIPEGYSVSREKKERFSLILESASTNQTSMYLCASSRLPTSGIVNFFGPGTRLTVL.

V is TRBV11-2 and J is TRBJ2-1; 9 nucleotides line up with TRBD2. Per germline, CDR1 SGHAT and CDR2 FQNNGV. V was clipped by 2 bases and J by 4 bases; unmatched bases: 6. The CDR3 covers 16 residues. The CDR3 DNA follows: TGTGCCAGCAGCTTATTTGCGGGGGGGAATTACAATGAGCAGTTCTTC. As protein: CASSLFAGGNYNEQFF.

This chain uses TRBV10-3 with TRBJ2-3; 9 bases align to TRBD2. The CDR3 extends over 14 amino acids. Trimming removed 10 bases from V and 0 bases from J; junction bases left unmatched: 5. The germline CDR1 and CDR2 sequences are ENHRY and SYGVKD. The CDR3 loop reads CASRLAASTDTQYF. The CDR3 coding sequence is TGTGCCAGCCGACTAGCGGCTAGCACAGATACGCAGTATTTT.

The gene calls are TRBV4-2 and TRBJ2-2; maybe TRBD1 (6 bases). V lost 4 bases and J 6 bases, leaving 18 bases between the germline ends. This CDR3 has 16 amino acids. CDR1 LGHNA and CDR2 YNFKEQ come from the germline V gene. In DNA, the CDR3 is TGTGCCAGCAGCCCGGCCCAGGGGAAAGGCGCCGGGGAGCTGTTTTTT. Amino acids: CASSPAQGKGAGELFF.

V and J are TRBV3-1 (or the pseudogene TRBV3-2) and TRBJ2-3; no clear D gene. The CDR3 totals 13 residues. V dropped 5 bases and J dropped 4 bases, with 10 bases sitting between them. Germline lookup yields CDR1 LGHDT and CDR2 YNNKEL (reference sequence). The CDR3 coding sequence is TGTGCCAGCAGCGCTAACGGCGCAGATACGCAGTATTTT. It encodes CASSANGADTQYF.

The rearrangement links TRBV3-1 (or the pseudogene TRBV3-2) to TRBJ2-2; D is perhaps TRBD2 (6 bases). This CDR3 is built from 18 residues. V was pared by 1 base and J by 3 bases, with 18 bases between. The germline gives CDR1 LGHDT, CDR2 YNNKEL (reference sequence). For the CDR3, the DNA is TGTGCCAGCAGCCAAGTACGCGGAGGGAGGAGATACACCGGGGAGCTGTTTTTT. Its protein is CASSQVRGGRRYTGELFF.

This chain links TRBV5-5 with TRBJ1-1; possibly TRBD1 for D (6 bases). The CDR3 is 13 amino acids. Germline CDR1 and CDR2: SGHKS and YYEKEE (reference sequence). V gave up 4 bases and J gave up 1 base, with 8 bases separating them. The CDR3 spells CASSPRGNTEAFF. The CDR3, as DNA: TGTGCCAGCAGCCCCAGGGGGAACACTGAAGCTTTCTTT.

The chain uses TRBV27 and TRBJ1-5; 12 bases agree with TRBD1. There are 16 residues in the CDR3. V shed 6 bases, J shed 6 bases, and the junction held 9 bases outside the gene matches. Germline V gene sequence: CDR1 MNHEY, CDR2 SMNVEV (reference sequence). CDR3 residues: CASSPGQGAIAQPQHF. The CDR3 region has the DNA TGTGCCAGCAGCCCGGGACAGGGGGCGATAGCTCAGCCCCAGCATTTT.

J is TRBJ2-7 and V is TRBV10-3; 12 nucleotides align to TRBD2. Trimming removed 6 bases from V and 6 bases from J; junction bases left unmatched: 9. The CDR3 is made up of 15 amino acids. Germline-derived CDR1 and CDR2 are ENHRY and SYGVKD. The CDR3 sequence is CAIRPGLAGQVEQYF. The CDR3 nucleotides read TGTGCCATCAGGCCGGGACTAGCGGGCCAGGTCGAGCAGTACTTC.

Comments on this clone: The sample carries other DNA sequences with the same CDR3. The chain recombines TRBV7-2 with TRBJ2-7; TRBD2 is a possible D gene (6 bases). The CDR3 is made up of 13 amino acids. V gave up 5 bases and J gave up 3 bases, with 11 bases separating them. Germline CDR1 and CDR2: SGHTA and FQGNSA. CDR3 sequence: CASSQGLDYEQYF. The CDR3 region has the DNA TGTGCCAGCAGCCAGGGACTCGACTACGAGCAGTACTTC.

V and J are TRBV20-1 and TRBJ2-3, with 8 bases identical to TRBD1. From germline, CDR1 is DFQATT and CDR2 SNEGSKA (reference sequence). The J segment lost 3 bases and the V segment lost 3 bases, leaving 8 bases of the junction unmatched. This CDR3 comprises 15 residues. The chain's CDR3 is CSASSGQGLTDTQYF. The CDR3 nucleotides are TGCAGTGCTAGTTCTGGACAGGGTCTAACAGATACGCAGTATTTT.

This clone was counted a single time. The chain employs TRBV7-2 and TRBJ1-2, with D unclear. This CDR3 is built from 14 residues. The ends were cut back, 2 bases at V and 2 bases at J, with 9 bases in the middle. From germline, CDR1 is SGHTA and CDR2 FQGNSA. For the CDR3, the DNA is TGTGCCAGCAGCTTAAACGGGCAGAACTATGGCTACACCTTC. Translated, it gives CASSLNGQNYGYTF.

In DNA, the CDR3 is TGCGCCAGCAGGTATGAGGGACCAGATACGCAGTATTTT. Translating gives CASRYEGPDTQYF. This chain connects TRBV5-1 to TRBJ2-3; D possibly matches TRBD1 or TRBD2 (5 bases each). V was shortened by 5 bases and J by 4 bases, with 11 bases between the two germline ends. Per the germline V gene, CDR1 is SGHRS and CDR2 is YFSETQ. This CDR3 is built from 13 residues. The full variable domain, completed using reference TRBV5-1 and TRBJ2-3, is KAGVTQTPRYLIKTRGQQVTLSCSPISGHRSVSWYQQTPGQGLQFLFEYFSETQRNKGNFPGRFSGRQFSNSRSEMNVSTLELGDSALYLCASRYEGPDTQYFGPGTRLTVL.

The chain is built from TRBV20-1 and TRBJ2-1; 13 nucleotides line up with TRBD2. Germline values: CDR1 DFQATT, CDR2 SNEGSKA (reference sequence). The CDR3 is 16 amino acids. The V segment lost 3 bases and the J segment 3 bases; nucleotides outside the gene matches: 5. CDR3 coding DNA: TGCAGTGCTAGTAGGACTAGCGGGAGTATCTACAATGAGCAGTTCTTC. Its translation: CSASRTSGSIYNEQFF.

This clone was detected a few times. The rearrangement joins TRBV19 to TRBJ1-6; tentatively, D is TRBD1 (5 bases). V dropped 7 bases and J dropped 10 bases, with 17 bases sitting between them. The CDR3 extends over 14 amino acids. Germline V gene data show CDR1 as LNHDA and CDR2 as SQIVND (reference sequence). The CDR3 reads CASTTGGLNSPLHF. CDR3 in DNA: TGTGCCAGTACCACAGGAGGCCTTAACTCACCCCTCCACTTT.

The table lists this clone with a count of one. V is TRBV6-5 and J is TRBJ2-3; maybe TRBD1 (5 bases). Trimming took 0 bases from V and 4 from J, leaving 11 bases between them. Per germline, CDR1 MNHEY and CDR2 SVGAGI. CDR3 length: 15 residues. The CDR3 nucleotides are TGTGCCAGCAGTTACTCCAATTCAGGGCCAGATACGCAGTATTTT. Translation gives CASSYSNSGPDTQYF.

The CDR3, as DNA: TGTGCCAGCAGCTTTGGTACCAAGCGGCTTCTCTACAATGAGCAGTTCTTC. It yields the protein CASSFGTKRLLYNEQFF. This chain uses TRBV5-8 with TRBJ2-1; TRBD2 might be the D (5 bases). Trimming left V 2 bases short and J 3 bases short, with 18 bases between. The V gene's germline CDR1 is SGHTS and CDR2 YDEGEE. The CDR3 covers 17 residues.

J is TRBJ2-1 and V is TRBV19, with D perhaps being TRBD1 or TRBD2 (7 bases each). Germline values: CDR1 LNHDA, CDR2 SQIVND (reference sequence). The CDR3 totals 16 residues. Trimming cost V 7 bases and J 6 bases, with 22 bases left between them. CDR3 nucleotide sequence: TGTGCCAGTACCCCCAGGGGGGGGCCAAGAACCAATGAGCAGTTCTTC. Protein product: CASTPRGGPRTNEQFF.

CDR3 nucleotide sequence: TGTGCCAGCAGCTTAGTTGGTAGCGGGGGCCCCTCGTGGGAGACCCAGTACTTC. Translated, it gives CASSLVGSGGPSWETQYF. V usage is TRBV7-2 and J usage is TRBJ2-5; 9 nucleotides agree with TRBD2. This CDR3 comprises 18 residues. Losses at the gene ends were 1 base for V and 5 bases for J; bases not matched to a gene: 14. Germline lookup yields CDR1 SGHTA and CDR2 FQGNSA.

The V call is TRBV29-1, the J call TRBJ2-7; 8 bases map to TRBD1. The V segment lost 4 bases and the J segment 6 bases; nucleotides outside the gene matches: 5. Germline V gene data show CDR1 as SQVTM and CDR2 as ANQGSEA. The CDR3 has 12 amino acids. The CDR3 loop is CSVVPRGREQYF. DNA for the CDR3: TGCAGCGTTGTTCCCAGGGGGCGCGAGCAGTACTTC.

The genes are TRBV10-1 and TRBJ2-2; either TRBD1 or TRBD2 may supply D (6 bases each). CDR1 WNHNN and CDR2 SYGVQD come from the germline V gene (reference sequence). V shed 5 bases and J shed 0 bases, with 10 bases lying between them. There are 15 residues in the CDR3. As DNA, the CDR3 is TGCGCCAGCAGTATCGGGGGCGCGAACACCGGGGAGCTGTTTTTT. Protein sequence: CASSIGGANTGELFF.